This T cell receptor (beta chain) was found in a study of glioma-infiltrating T cells. Using RNA template, CDR3s of TCR alpha and beta were amplified with iRepertoire arm-PCR. Each CDR3 protein gets one entry after TCRdb re-called the multiplex PCR reads with MiXCR. The table has approximately 400,000 distinct CDR3 sequences, 41% seen once. The table lists this clonotype with a few counts. Deletions cut 4 bases from V and 2 bases from J, with 9 bases between. The CDR3 is 14 residues long. The germline CDR1 and CDR2 sequences are KGHDR and SFDVKD. The TCR was taken from a human donor with low-grade glioma or glioblastoma, undergoing nonglioma brain surgery, or in good health (not recorded which). The chain recombines TRBV24-1 with TRBJ2-3, with a possible D match to TRBD2 (6 bases). The specimen sequenced was glioma tissue, nonneoplastic brain tissue, or PBMCs (not recorded which). The CDR3 coding sequence is TGTGCCACCAGTGACCCGGGGGTCACAGATACGCAGTATTTT. Its protein is CATSDPGVTDTQYF.